These 6 T cell receptor beta chains came from one sample sequenced in a study of response to subunit inactivated influenza vaccine. TCRdb re-derived calls from the RT-PCR reads in MiXCR, one entry per CDR3 protein. The table records about 830,000 distinct CDR3 sequences, under 20% of them present only once. The sample consisted of PBMCs from blood, taken around 5 days after vaccination. These receptors all stem from a man aged 50 to 60 who received an inactivated influenza vaccine.

In this sample, this clonotype turned up a few times. The chain combines TRBV12-3 or TRBV12-4 with TRBJ2-2; no reliable D call. Trimming took 5 bases from V and 3 from J, leaving 10 bases between them. The CDR3 extends over 14 amino acids. The CDR3: CASSPYTDTGELFF. The CDR3 nucleotides are TGTGCCAGCAGTCCTTATACGGACACCGGGGAGCTGTTTTTT.

The chain is built from TRBV5-1 and TRBJ2-1, with TRBD2 matching over 8 bases. The germline gives CDR1 SGHRS, CDR2 YFSETQ. The CDR3 contains 15 residues. V trimming: 5 bases; J trimming: 0 bases; junction bases outside the gene matches: 4. CDR3 amino acids: CASSTGGGSYNEQFF. The CDR3 DNA follows: TGCGCCAGCAGTACCGGGGGGGGCTCCTACAATGAGCAGTTCTTC.

This clonotype was detected only a few times. CDR3 residues: CASSYFGGSTDTQYF. Written as DNA, the CDR3 is TGTGCCAGCAGTTACTTTGGGGGAAGCACAGATACGCAGTATTTT. The chain couples TRBV6-5 to TRBJ2-3; D tentatively reads TRBD1 or TRBD2 (5 bases each). The CDR3 is 15 amino acids. Germline V gene sequence: CDR1 MNHEY, CDR2 SVGAGI. Trimming removed 1 base at V and 0 bases at J, with 8 bases between.

This chain links TRBV12-3 or TRBV12-4 with TRBJ2-7, with D tentatively TRBD2 (5 bases). The length of the CDR3 is 16 residues. V was clipped by 4 bases and J by 3 bases, with 19 bases between them. This CDR3 reads CASSSSGGQNFYEQYF. As DNA, the CDR3 is TGTGCCAGCAGTTCATCCGGCGGGCAGAACTTCTACGAGCAGTACTTC.

This clonotype was found many times. The rearrangement joins TRBV5-6 to TRBJ2-5; 13 bases are shared with TRBD2. CDR1 is SGHDT, CDR2 YYEEEE, per germline. The CDR3 is 16 residues long. The V and J ends lost 6 bases and 4 bases, in that order; junction bases with no gene match: 9. The CDR3 DNA follows: TGTGCCAGCAACAAACCCGGGACTAGCGGGACAGAGACCCAGTACTTC. It codes for CASNKPGTSGTETQYF.

This clonotype was detected a few times. The V call is TRBV6-1, the J call TRBJ1-1, with D possibly matching TRBD1 (5 bases). V was shortened by 3 bases and J by 6 bases, with 17 bases between the two germline ends. The CDR3 loop spans 15 amino acids. Germline V gene sequence: CDR1 MNHNS, CDR2 SASEGT. The CDR3 nucleotides are TGTGCCAGCAGTGAGCACCGGGACCCCCAGGCTGAAGCTTTCTTT. Protein: CASSEHRDPQAEAFF.